The rows below give T cell receptor beta chains drawn from one sample of a study of shared clonotypes between healthy human individuals. Assay used: immunoSEQ multiplex PCR; TCRdb lists only in-frame clones, some missing. The table lists approximately 110,000 clones, 65% to 75% of them singletons. The sample was memory CD8+ T cells sorted from blood. The receptors come from a woman aged 25 to 39 in good health. Both conserved end residues are trimmed from each CDR3. Fields, in order: J gene, V gene, CDR3 protein.

j_call: TRBJ2-7; v_call: TRBV27; cdr3_aa: ASSLVREDKQY
j_call: TRBJ2-5; v_call: TRBV6-6; cdr3_aa: ASSYAKGTQY
j_call: TRBJ2-1; v_call: TRBV4-1; cdr3_aa: ASSQDPGLAGSQYNEQF
j_call: TRBJ2-1; v_call: TRBV27; cdr3_aa: ASSLSLPSGRASYNEQF
j_call: TRBJ2-6; v_call: TRBV25-1; cdr3_aa: ASSEEEPGANVLT
j_call: TRBJ2-7; v_call: TRBV5-1; cdr3_aa: ASSLLLAGVYEQY
j_call: TRBJ2-3; v_call: TRBV6-4; cdr3_aa: ASSTGETDTQY
j_call: TRBJ2-7; v_call: TRBV5-6; cdr3_aa: ASSFPTSGEQY
j_call: TRBJ2-7; v_call: TRBV7-2; cdr3_aa: ASSLRMRFHEQY
j_call: TRBJ1-5; v_call: TRBV19; cdr3_aa: ASSILSSAAEHNQPQH
j_call: TRBJ2-7; v_call: TRBV19; cdr3_aa: ASSNPGTPYEQY
j_call: NA; v_call: TRBV14; cdr3_aa: ASSLEGGGTYEQY
j_call: TRBJ2-1; v_call: TRBV5-4; cdr3_aa: ASSQHNEQF
j_call: TRBJ2-3; v_call: TRBV5-1; cdr3_aa: ASSLDGGWTDTQY
j_call: TRBJ1-4; v_call: TRBV28; cdr3_aa: ASSDGGGLEKLF
j_call: TRBJ2-5; v_call: TRBV11-2; cdr3_aa: ASSLGLAGAEETQY
j_call: TRBJ2-7; v_call: TRBV25-1; cdr3_aa: ASSVPRDSSYEQY
j_call: TRBJ2-2; v_call: TRBV19; cdr3_aa: ASSRSPHGELF
j_call: TRBJ2-7; v_call: TRBV30; cdr3_aa: AGWGQGDYEQY
j_call: TRBJ1-2; v_call: TRBV7-9; cdr3_aa: ASSPMTGGRRTDGYT
j_call: TRBJ2-1; v_call: TRBV4-1; cdr3_aa: ASSQGRGYGEQF
j_call: TRBJ1-3; v_call: TRBV19; cdr3_aa: ASSIPQGITGNTIY